These 31 T cell receptor beta chains were sequenced from one sample in a study of T cells in Graves' hyperthyroidism and ophthalmopathy. From RNA transcripts, TCR beta CDR3 regions were amplified. HTBI primers drove first-round RT-PCR of the TCR CDR3. TCRdb ran MiXCR on the multiplex PCR reads and lists one entry per CDR3 protein. Here the sample spans around 290,000 distinct CDR3 sequences, 12% to 15% being singletons. Sequenced material: blood. The receptors were sampled from a woman in her thirties or forties with Graves' hyperthyroidism.

This clonotype was seen many times. V and J are TRBV27 and TRBJ1-1; tentative D call: TRBD1 (5 bases). This CDR3 contains 15 residues. V was pared by 1 base and J by 1 base, with 10 bases between. Per the germline V gene, CDR1 is MNHEY and CDR2 is SMNVEV (reference sequence). CDR3 sequence (DNA): TGTGCCAGCAGTTTATGGGGCAGGCAGAACACTGAAGCTTTCTTT. It specifies CASSLWGRQNTEAFF.

A single count supports this clonotype. The chain is built from TRBV5-1 and TRBJ2-2; 9 nucleotides line up with TRBD2. Germline V lookup: CDR1 SGHRS, CDR2 YFSETQ. Losses at the gene ends were 5 bases for V and 4 bases for J; bases not matched to a gene: 3. The CDR3 is 14 residues long. CDR3 sequence: CASRDSGSTGELFF. The CDR3 nucleotides read TGCGCCAGCAGGGATAGCGGGAGCACCGGGGAGCTGTTTTTT.

This clonotype was counted ten times or more. The V call is TRBV2, the J call TRBJ1-1; 10 positions match TRBD1. Germline CDR1 and CDR2: SNHLY and FYNNEI. CDR3 length equals 14 residues. The V and J ends lost 4 bases and 8 bases, in that order; junction bases with no gene match: 7. In nucleotides, the CDR3 is TGTGCCAGCAGTGGACCAAGGACAGGGGGGGAAGCTTTCTTT. It codes for CASSGPRTGGEAFF.

Ten or more counts support this clonotype. V gene TRBV6-4 combines with J gene TRBJ2-3; 14 bases map to TRBD2. The V gene end was trimmed by 6 bases and the J gene end by 3 bases; junction bases not matched to a gene: 2. Germline assignment: CDR1 MRHNA and CDR2 SNTAGT. The CDR3 loop spans 15 amino acids. CDR3 nucleotides: TGTGCCAGCAGCGGACTAGCGGGAGGAACAGATACGCAGTATTTT. Translated, it gives CASSGLAGGTDTQYF.

In its sample, this clonotype was seen a few times. The chain combines TRBV4-1 with TRBJ2-3; D perhaps matches TRBD2 (6 bases). This CDR3 region has 18 residues. Germline V CDR1 and CDR2: MGHRA, YSYEKL. V was pared by 3 bases and J by 1 base, with 20 bases between. The CDR3 spells CASSQAPGGRRGTDTQYF. CDR3 DNA: TGCGCCAGCAGCCAGGCCCCCGGGGGAAGGAGGGGCACAGATACGCAGTATTTT.

At least ten counts were recorded for this clonotype. The rearrangement joins TRBV20-1 to TRBJ1-1; maybe TRBD1 (6 bases). V was shortened by 1 base and J by 4 bases, with 13 bases between the two germline ends. CDR3 length: 14 residues. Looked up from germline, CDR1 is DFQATT and CDR2 is SNEGSKA (reference sequence). CDR3 protein: CSARATGRGTEAFF. The CDR3 DNA is TGCAGTGCTAGAGCCACAGGGAGAGGCACTGAAGCTTTCTTT.

This clonotype was seen ten or more times. The J gene is TRBJ2-5, the V gene TRBV28; no clear D. Germline V CDR1 and CDR2: MDHEN, SYDVKM. CDR3 length: 12 amino acids. V was clipped by 6 bases and J by 4 bases, with 9 bases between them. CDR3 in DNA: TGTGCCAGCAGGATGTCTGGAGAGACCCAGTACTTC. It yields the protein CASRMSGETQYF.

This clonotype was observed many times. CDR3 protein: CASSYSSSVLSEQYF. CDR3 bases: TGTGCCAGCAGTTACTCGAGTAGCGTCCTCTCCGAGCAGTACTTC. This chain uses TRBV6-6 with TRBJ2-7, with D perhaps matching TRBD2 (5 bases). With 0 bases removed from V and 6 bases from J, the gap between germline ends came to 15 bases. Per germline, CDR1 MNHNY and CDR2 SVGAGI (reference sequence). There are 15 residues in the CDR3.

This clonotype was recorded at least ten times. This chain joins TRBV27 and TRBJ2-7; 12 bases align to TRBD1. Germline CDR1 is MNHEY and CDR2 is SMNVEV (reference sequence). Trimming at V came to 4 bases and at J to 2 bases, leaving 3 bases not matched to a gene. The CDR3 totals 15 residues. In DNA form, the CDR3 reads TGTGCCAGCAGTTCGGGACAGGGGGCGCCCTACGAGCAGTACTTC. It encodes CASSSGQGAPYEQYF.

The J gene is TRBJ2-5, the V gene TRBV18; 7 bases match TRBD2. Germline V lookup: CDR1 KGHSH, CDR2 LQKENI. The V segment lost 1 base and the J segment 5 bases; nucleotides outside the gene matches: 7. This CDR3 region has 15 residues. The CDR3 DNA is TGTGCCAGCTCACCACTTCAGCGGGGTGGGGAGACCCAGTACTTC. It yields the protein CASSPLQRGGETQYF.

This clonotype was observed at least ten times. The rearrangement links TRBV6-1 to TRBJ2-7; D call uncertain. V gave up 3 bases and J gave up 0 bases, with 12 bases separating them. Germline CDR1 MNHNS, CDR2 SASEGT. The CDR3 has 15 amino acids. CDR3 region: CASSDGLLSSYEQYF. The DNA for the CDR3 is TGTGCCAGCAGTGACGGGCTCTTAAGCTCCTACGAGCAGTACTTC.

About this clonotype itself: A much bigger clone sits one base away, suggesting this may be a read error. V is TRBV19 and J is TRBJ1-5; 7 bases align to TRBD1. The CDR3 runs to 15 residues. Germline loops: CDR1 LNHDA, CDR2 SQIVND (reference sequence). Here the CDR3 reads CASMGTVYSNPPQHF. The CDR3 DNA follows: TGTGCCAGTATGGGGACAGTTTATAGCAATCCGCCCCAGCATTTT.

On this clonotype itself: A much larger clone lies a single base off, so this may be a read error. The chain links TRBV10-3 to TRBJ1-5; no firm D call. Trimming stripped 8 bases from V and 7 bases from J, with 12 bases between. Germline assignment: CDR1 ENHRY and CDR2 SYGVKD. The CDR3 sequence is 12 residues long. The CDR3 protein is CAIRGGGQPQHF. The CDR3 DNA reads TGTGCCATCCGGGGAGGAGGCCAGCCCCAGCATTTT.

This clonotype occurred a few times. The chain combines TRBV20-1 with TRBJ2-7, with 8 bases fitting TRBD1. The J segment lost 4 bases and the V segment lost 0 bases, leaving 5 bases of the junction unmatched. The germline V gene encodes CDR1 DFQATT and CDR2 SNEGSKA (reference sequence). The CDR3 runs 14 residues. Here the CDR3 reads CSARDPDRAYEQYF. CDR3 nucleotide sequence: TGCAGTGCTAGAGATCCGGACAGGGCATACGAGCAGTACTTC.

This clonotype appeared many times. The V gene is TRBV20-1, the J gene TRBJ2-5; D gene uncertain. Trimming left V 6 bases short and J 0 bases short, with 8 bases between. The CDR3 extends over 12 amino acids. CDR1 is DFQATT and CDR2 is SNEGSKA in the germline V gene (reference sequence). The CDR3 spells CSADKNQETQYF. CDR3 nucleotides: TGCAGTGCCGACAAAAACCAAGAGACCCAGTACTTC.

This chain uses TRBV6-1 with TRBJ2-3, with 14 bases that match TRBD2. The CDR3 contains 17 residues. The germline V gene has CDR1 MNHNS and CDR2 SASEGT. V shed 2 bases and J 4 bases; nucleotides not matched to a gene: 5. The CDR3: CASSEPPGLAGADTQYF. The CDR3 coding sequence is TGTGCCAGCAGTGAACCCCCGGGACTAGCGGGAGCAGATACGCAGTATTTT.

Regarding this clonotype: This may arise from a read error, as a much more abundant clone is one base away. This sequence joins TRBV12-3 or TRBV12-4 and TRBJ2-1; TRBD2 aligns across 8 bases. With 6 bases clipped from V and 0 bases from J, the junction kept 4 bases outside the gene matches. The length of the CDR3 is 15 residues. CDR3 bases: TGTGCCAGCAGCCACGGGACTAGCTCCTACAATGAGCAGTTCTTC. It specifies CASSHGTSSYNEQFF.

This clonotype was observed a handful of times. V gene TRBV10-3 combines with J gene TRBJ2-5; 7 nucleotides align to TRBD1. The J segment lost 7 bases and the V segment lost 0 bases, leaving 8 bases of the junction unmatched. CDR3 size: 15 residues. CDR1 is ENHRY, CDR2 SYGVKD, per germline. CDR3 in DNA: TGTGCCATCAGTGAGTCCGGGACAGCCCCAGTGACCCAGTACTTC. Translated: CAISESGTAPVTQYF.

This clonotype turned up a few times. J is TRBJ1-2 and V is TRBV3-1; TRBD1 aligns across 9 bases. There are 15 residues in the CDR3. V shed 5 bases and J 4 bases; nucleotides not matched to a gene: 8. Germline CDR1 reads LGHDT; CDR2 reads YNNKEL (reference sequence). This chain's CDR3 is CASSVLTGGGYGYTF. The CDR3 nucleotides are TGTGCCAGCAGCGTGCTCACAGGGGGCGGCTATGGCTACACCTTC.

This clonotype was seen more than once but under ten times. The chain joins TRBV4-2 to TRBJ2-1; 9 bases agree with TRBD2. The germline gives CDR1 LGHNA, CDR2 YNFKEQ. There are 16 residues in the CDR3. Germline trimming cut 1 base from V and 5 bases from J; bases unmatched to any gene: 6. The CDR3 nucleotides read TGTGCCAGCAGCCAAGCTAGCGGGACCCTAGACAATGAGCAGTTCTTC. Its protein is CASSQASGTLDNEQFF.

This clonotype was observed at least ten times. This chain connects TRBV7-8 to TRBJ1-5, with D tentatively TRBD1 (5 bases). V lost 1 base, J lost 7 bases, and 20 bases lay in between. The CDR3 runs 17 residues. Germline assignment: CDR1 SGHVS and CDR2 FQNEAQ. CDR3 protein: CASSLGLRDGLGQPQHF. For the CDR3, the DNA is TGTGCCAGCAGCTTAGGGTTGCGGGACGGACTCGGGCAGCCCCAGCATTTT. Using reference TRBV7-8 and TRBJ1-5 for the parts outside the CDR3, the full variable domain is GAGVSQSPRYKVAKRGQDVALRCDPISGHVSLFWYQQALGQGPEFLTYFQNEAQLDKSGLPSDRFFAERPEGSVSTLKIQRTQQEDSAVYLCASSLGLRDGLGQPQHFGDGTRLSIL.

This clonotype was found many times. V and J are TRBV28 and TRBJ2-1, with TRBD2 as a possible D gene (5 bases). The germline CDR1 and CDR2 sequences are MDHEN and SYDVKM. V was cut by 6 bases and J by 4 bases, with 19 bases left in between. This CDR3 comprises 16 residues. CDR3 DNA sequence: TGTGCCAGCAGACCCACGATGACTAAGGATTACAATGAGCAGTTCTTC. Amino acid sequence: CASRPTMTKDYNEQFF.

In its sample, this clonotype was seen many times. V and J are TRBV12-5 and TRBJ1-5; the D gene is possibly TRBD1 (6 bases). The CDR3 runs to 13 residues. The V gene lost 7 bases and the J gene lost 7 bases, with 14 bases spanning the gap. Germline V gene lookup returns CDR1 LGHNT and CDR2 FRNRAP. The CDR3 bases are TGTGCTAGTGCTCAACAGGGCCGGCAGCCCCAGCATTTT. It specifies CASAQQGRQPQHF.

This clonotype was picked up a small number of times. The chain joins TRBV20-1 to TRBJ1-4; TRBD1 matches 7 bases. J gave up 5 bases and V 0 bases, and 6 bases lay outside the gene matches. Germline V gives CDR1 DFQATT, CDR2 SNEGSKA (reference sequence). The CDR3 has 15 residues. The CDR3 sequence is CSARDQQGLNEKLFF. The DNA for the CDR3 is TGCAGTGCTAGAGACCAACAGGGGTTAAATGAAAAACTGTTTTTT.

This clonotype was seen at least ten times. The CDR3: CASIQRSRGRRTEAFF. DNA of the CDR3: TGTGCCAGCATCCAAAGGTCCAGGGGGCGACGGACTGAAGCTTTCTTT. This chain uses TRBV28 with TRBJ1-1, with 8 bases lining up with TRBD1. The trim removed 7 bases at V and 5 bases at J, leaving 15 bases unmatched. The germline gives CDR1 MDHEN, CDR2 SYDVKM. The CDR3 consists of 16 residues.

This clonotype was detected once. The rearrangement joins TRBV12-3 or TRBV12-4 to TRBJ2-5; 7 bases agree with TRBD2. The J call may be wrong; the DNA end is better matched by TRBJ2-1. CDR3 length equals 17 residues. DNA for the CDR3: TGTGCCAGCAGCCGATACCCGTCGGGGCTAGCGGAAGAGACCCAGTTCTTC. Protein: CASSRYPSGLAEETQFF.

V usage is TRBV20-1 and J usage is TRBJ2-1; TRBD2 matches 13 bases. Germline V gene sequence: CDR1 DFQATT, CDR2 SNEGSKA (reference sequence). The CDR3 is 18 residues long. V lost 6 bases, J lost 10 bases, and 21 bases stayed unmatched. In DNA, the CDR3 is TGCAGTGCCCGTGACCCTACTAGCGGGAGGGGTAGCAATTGGGAGCAGTTCTTC. As protein: CSARDPTSGRGSNWEQFF.

This clonotype was observed many times. The chain combines TRBV6-5 with TRBJ1-1, with D uncertain. Germline values: CDR1 MNHEY, CDR2 SVGAGI. The CDR3 totals 15 residues. V was pared by 0 bases and J by 0 bases, with 8 bases between. The CDR3: CASSYSGNLNTEAFF. In DNA, the CDR3 is TGTGCCAGCAGTTACTCGGGCAACCTGAACACTGAAGCTTTCTTT.

This clonotype was seen at least ten times. The V and J genes are TRBV7-2 and TRBJ1-5; D gene uncertain. Germline values: CDR1 SGHTA, CDR2 FQGNSA. CDR3 length: 15 residues. Trimming took 5 bases from V and 3 from J, leaving 14 bases between them. The chain's CDR3 is CASSRNLGINQPQHF. For the CDR3, the DNA is TGTGCCAGCAGCCGTAACTTAGGGATCAATCAGCCCCAGCATTTT.

This clonotype was counted many times. The chain employs TRBV28 and TRBJ2-2; tentatively, D is TRBD1 or TRBD2 (5 bases each). The germline CDR1 and CDR2 sequences are MDHEN and SYDVKM. The CDR3 loop spans 15 amino acids. The V end was cut by 8 bases, the J end by 1 base, with 14 bases between. The CDR3 is CASGGGRGNTGELFF. The CDR3 region has the DNA TGTGCCAGCGGGGGTGGCAGAGGGAACACCGGGGAGCTGTTTTTT.

This clonotype appeared many times. The chain carries TRBV20-1 and TRBJ2-1; TRBD2 matches at 9 bases. The ends lost 2 bases at V and 1 base at J; junction bases unmatched: 3. CDR1 and CDR2 from the germline V gene are DFQATT and SNEGSKA (reference sequence). The length of the CDR3 is 15 residues. CDR3 nucleotide sequence: TGCAGTGCTAGAACTAGCGGGTTTTCCTACAATGAGCAGTTCTTC. Translation gives CSARTSGFSYNEQFF.